This entry features one T cell receptor beta chain sequence. Its recognized antigen is unknown. Base qualities are not at hand, and no much larger clone is one base apart. Donors were healthy HIV-negative adults with no recently reported acute infections or vaccinations. Every donor was a Caucasian adult living in Nashville, Tennessee, USA. For unsorted samples, tens of millions of PBMCs were counted, and genomic DNA was extracted using the QIAamp DNA Blood Mini kit. Blood was obtained by leukapheresis, after which PBMCs were separated by Ficoll-Histopaque density gradient centrifugation and cryopreserved in liquid nitrogen vapor phase. The data belong to a study of shared clonotypes between healthy human individuals (dated by TCRdb to the early 2020s). Regarding the study in general: A couple of women and a few men aged 18 to 49 years were included in the cohort. To increase sequencing depth and limit assay-specific biases, different laboratories used diverse techniques to prepare libraries and sequence TCR repertoires. Per donor, leukapheresis produced somewhere between about 0.94 and 8.9 billion PBMCs. To estimate repertoire size and how much clonotypes are shared between individuals, the study performed deep sequencing of blood TCR repertoires from a handful of healthy adults. Results and caveats for the whole study, not just this receptor: Pairwise subsampling indicated that sequencing depth was expected to affect the degree of clonotype sharing among donors. The genetic and exposure-history diversity represented was limited by the small number of donors. Sampling was restricted to blood, and TCR repertoires in tissue are likely to differ from TCR repertoires in blood.

Using the deep immunoSEQ assay, multiplex PCR amplified TCR CDR3 regions from genomic DNA. Extracted genomic DNA from each cell subset was spread evenly across all wells of several immunoSEQ 96-well plates, with each plate serving as a replicate. Each replicate PCR for unsorted PBMC received approximately 0.3 ug genomic DNA, equal to about 30,000 T cell genomes. Ten immunoSEQ deep assay plates were used to sequence the unsorted PBMC genomic DNA. The purified libraries were quantified using a Qubit 3.0 fluorometer, sized with a Bioanalyzer 2100, and then quantified again using the KAPA Library Quantification kit. Every immunoSEQ 96-well plate was sequenced on a separate single-read 150-cycle Illumina NextSeq 550 flow cell. The original pipeline was this. Because the immunoSEQ output included only junctional sequences and no quality scores, the filtering could not be the same as the filtering used for full-length reads. Sequences were annotated with PyIR, a Python wrapper for IgBLAST v1.9, and V/J genes and CDR3 were assigned using IMGT germline references. Any read was removed if the V/J assignment was weak (E-value above 1e-6), the CDR3 was missing, or the read contained stop codons, out-of-frame junctions, or ambiguous translated residues. V3J clonotypes were defined as sequences sharing the same inferred V gene, J gene, and CDR3 amino acid sequence. The percentage overlap between two repertoires was calculated by dividing the number of shared unique clonotypes by the size of the smaller repertoire. RTK rarefaction, the Chao1 estimator, and Recon v2.1 estimates of unobserved clonotypes were used to assess repertoire richness. As stored in TCRdb, this immuneACCESS dataset retains in-frame rearrangements with V and J assigned. A fraction of the clones does not appear; measured against another copy, unresolved V genes explain less than half of the discrepancy, and the remainder lacks a known reason. That table supplies the V and J calls and clone size; D and trimming were determined from the DNA. This sample gives fewer than 500,000 clones in total; about 79% of them show up just once. Under 15% of the sample is held by the ten biggest clonotypes.

The origin of this receptor is a woman between 35 and 50 years old in good health. Some clones in this sample may be carry-over from other donors' samples. The sample consisted of PBMCs.

CDR3 sequence: CASSPLGTRVGNEQFF. The nucleotides are TGCGCCAGCAGCCCGTTAGGGACAAGGGTTGGCAATGAGCAGTTCTTC. The rearranged segments are TRBV4-3 and TRBJ2-1, with TRBD1 tentatively as D gene (6 bases match). According to the germline V gene, CDR1 reads LGHNA and CDR2 reads YSLEER. The CDR3, cysteine through phenylalanine, is 16 amino acids long. Here the CDR3 DNA is all that survives: 48 bases in frame from base 1. V loses 4 bases, J loses 6 bases, and the germline ends lie 19 bases apart.